The 2 T cell receptor beta chains given below trace back to one sample, sequenced in a study of cytomegalovirus exposure and HLA in healthy donors. The primer mix had 60 Vbeta and 13 Jbeta primers. Data came from immunoSEQ multiplex PCR; TCRdb stores just in-frame clones and leaves some out. The sample holds around 120,000 clones, approximately 76% seen once. The sequenced sample consisted of PBMCs. The receptors stem from a man aged 55 to 70 in good health and CMV-seropositive.

This sequence joins TRBV5-1 and TRBJ2-3; 8 positions agree with TRBD1. The CDR3 has 12 amino acids. Germline assignment: CDR1 SGHRS and CDR2 YFSETQ. The CDR3 sequence is CPDRGSTDTQYF. The DNA for the CDR3 is TGCCCCGACAGGGGAAGCACAGATACGCAGTATTTT.

The V and J genes are TRBV28 and TRBJ1-5, with TRBD1 matching over 7 bases. The V and J ends lost 6 bases and 8 bases, in that order; junction bases with no gene match: 7. Germline assignment: CDR1 MDHEN and CDR2 SYDVKM. CDR3 size: 13 residues. The CDR3 nucleotides are TGTGCCAGCAGGAATCAGGGGGTGGAGCCCCAGCATTTT. Translation gives CASRNQGVEPQHF.